This T cell receptor (beta chain) stems from a study of shared clonotypes between healthy human individuals. On the study more broadly: Three plates each covered CD4 naive and memory; CD8 naive two, CD8 memory one.

Using immunoSEQ multiplex PCR, the repertoire was profiled, and TCRdb retains in-frame clones only, with some absent. Among millions of clones, over 85% were seen once, and the ten largest hold over 0.12%. V was trimmed by 6 bases and J by 3 bases, leaving 18 bases between them. CDR3 size: 15 residues. Germline CDR1 reads SNHLY; CDR2 reads FYNNEI. The V call is TRBV2, the J call TRBJ2-7, with D possibly TRBD1 on 6 matching bases. Sequenced input: naive CD4+ T cells sorted from blood. Subset: CD45RA+ positively selected. The sequence derives from a man aged 18 to 35 in good health. The CDR3 region is CASRDPGALLYEQYF. CDR3 nucleotide sequence: TGTGCCAGCAGGGACCCAGGGGCCCTACTCTACGAGCAGTACTTC.